This TCR beta chain was retrieved from a study of T cells in Graves' hyperthyroidism and ophthalmopathy. This clonotype was recorded many times. Its antigen remains unidentified. Amplification of TCR beta CDR3 regions was performed using RNA transcripts as template. When the TCR CDR3 underwent first-round RT-PCR, the HTBI primer set was used. TCRdb re-analysed the multiplex PCR reads in MiXCR, keeping a single row per CDR3 protein. In the table there are around 300,000 distinct CDR3 sequences, 13% of which are singletons. Fresh peripheral blood, 7.5 to 10 ml of it, supplied the PBMCs. Study results and caveats: Blood shared most expanded thyroid clonotypes above 0.001.

With 2 bases clipped from V and 5 bases from J, the junction kept 11 bases outside the gene matches. CDR1 and CDR2 (germline): MNHEY, SVGEGT. The CDR3 has 17 residues. This TCR derives from a woman in her twenties or thirties with Graves' hyperthyroidism that later progressed to Graves' ophthalmopathy. The chain combines TRBV6-2 or TRBV6-3 with TRBJ2-2; TRBD2 matches 7 bases. Sequenced sample: blood. CDR3 coding DNA: TGTGCCAGCAGTTACGGGGACTACGGCGGGGGAACCGGGGAGCTGTTTTTT. It translates to CASSYGDYGGGTGELFF.